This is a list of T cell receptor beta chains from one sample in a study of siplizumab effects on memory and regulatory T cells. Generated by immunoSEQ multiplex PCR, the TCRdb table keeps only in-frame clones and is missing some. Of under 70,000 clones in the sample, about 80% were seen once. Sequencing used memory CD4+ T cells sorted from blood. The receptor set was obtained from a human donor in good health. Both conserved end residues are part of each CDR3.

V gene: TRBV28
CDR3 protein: CASSPIDRGSYEQYF

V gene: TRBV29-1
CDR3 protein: CSAHNRVTGELFF

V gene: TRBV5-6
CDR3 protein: CASSLGGFQPQHF

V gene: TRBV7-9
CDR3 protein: CASSAGRTSGDNEQFF

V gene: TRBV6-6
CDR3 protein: CASSSTSYEQYF

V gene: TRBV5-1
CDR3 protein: CASSLGGSGTEAFF

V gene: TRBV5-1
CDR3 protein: CASSLSVSALQETQYF

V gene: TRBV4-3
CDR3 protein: CASSQDAGLTEAFF

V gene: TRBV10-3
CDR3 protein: CAISEASQVTPLHF

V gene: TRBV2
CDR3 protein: CASNDGQGFNQPQHF